This TCR beta chain was sequenced for a study of vaccination and CD4 T cells after COVID-19. Treatment meaning: approximately nine-day PBMC culture with coronavirus spike peptide pools or control peptides (ViraFEST assay). The CDR3 has 15 amino acids. From germline, CDR1 is LNHNV and CDR2 YYDKDF (reference sequence). The V end lost 6 bases, the J end lost 1 base, and 13 bases lay between the germline ends. Once obtained from cultured CD4+ T cells, the DNA was sequenced using the Oncomine TCR Beta short-read assay. Each CDR3 protein is one row after TCRdb ran MiXCR on the PCR reads. This sample has roughly 24,000 distinct CDR3 sequences, with less than 65% found just once. Concerning this clonotype itself: Its cognate antigen is unknown.

The source material was CD4+ T cells from blood, cultured in vitro. The V and J genes are TRBV15 and TRBJ1-3; perhaps TRBD1 as D (6 bases). This clonotype originated in a human donor who had recovered from COVID-19. For the CDR3, the DNA is TGTGCCACCAGACCAGGGGAAGTATCTGGAAACACCATATATTTT. Translation: CATRPGEVSGNTIYF.